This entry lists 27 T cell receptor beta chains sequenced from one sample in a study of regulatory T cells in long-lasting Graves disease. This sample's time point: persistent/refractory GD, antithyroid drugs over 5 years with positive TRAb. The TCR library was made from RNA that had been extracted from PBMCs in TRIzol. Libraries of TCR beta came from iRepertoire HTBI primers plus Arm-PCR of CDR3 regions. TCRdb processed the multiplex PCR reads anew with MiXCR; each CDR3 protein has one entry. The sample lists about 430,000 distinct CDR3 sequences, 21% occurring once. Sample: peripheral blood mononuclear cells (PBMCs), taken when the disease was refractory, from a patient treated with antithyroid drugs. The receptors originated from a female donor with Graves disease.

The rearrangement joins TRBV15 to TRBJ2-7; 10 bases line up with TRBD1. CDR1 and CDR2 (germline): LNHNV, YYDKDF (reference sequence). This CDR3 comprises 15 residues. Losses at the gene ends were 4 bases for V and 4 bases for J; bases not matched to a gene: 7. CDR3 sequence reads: CATSTGTGAPYEQYF. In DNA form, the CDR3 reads TGTGCCACCAGCACTGGGACAGGGGCCCCATACGAGCAGTACTTC.

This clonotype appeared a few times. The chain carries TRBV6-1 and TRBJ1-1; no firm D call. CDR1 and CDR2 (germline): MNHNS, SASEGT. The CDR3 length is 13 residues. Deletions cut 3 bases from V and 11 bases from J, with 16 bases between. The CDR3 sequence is CASSEAPPRVAFF. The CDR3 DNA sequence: TGTGCCAGCAGTGAGGCCCCGCCTCGTGTGGCTTTCTTT.

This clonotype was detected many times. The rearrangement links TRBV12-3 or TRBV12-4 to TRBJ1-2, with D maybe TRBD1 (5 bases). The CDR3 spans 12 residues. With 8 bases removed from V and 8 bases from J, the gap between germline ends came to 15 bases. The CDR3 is CASGGGQRGYTF. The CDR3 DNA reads TGTGCCAGCGGGGGGGGTCAGCGCGGCTACACCTTC.

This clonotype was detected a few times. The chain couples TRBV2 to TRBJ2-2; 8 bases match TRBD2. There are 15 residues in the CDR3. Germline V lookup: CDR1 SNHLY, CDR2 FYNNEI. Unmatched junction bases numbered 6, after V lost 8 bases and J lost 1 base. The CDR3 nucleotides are TGTGCCAGCGCGGGGGGCAGGGAGAACACCGGGGAGCTGTTTTTT. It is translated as CASAGGRENTGELFF.

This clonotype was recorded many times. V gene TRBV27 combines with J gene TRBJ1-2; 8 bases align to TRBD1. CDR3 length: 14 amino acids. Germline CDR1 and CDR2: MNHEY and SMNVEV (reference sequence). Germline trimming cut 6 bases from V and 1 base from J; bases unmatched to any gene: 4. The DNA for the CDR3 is TGTGCCAGCAGATCGACAGGGGTTAACTATGGCTACACCTTC. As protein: CASRSTGVNYGYTF.

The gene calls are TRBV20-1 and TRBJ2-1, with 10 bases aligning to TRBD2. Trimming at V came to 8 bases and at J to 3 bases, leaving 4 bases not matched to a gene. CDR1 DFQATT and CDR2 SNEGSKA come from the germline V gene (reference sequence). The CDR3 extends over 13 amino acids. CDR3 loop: CSSGTSDYNEQFF. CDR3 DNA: TGCAGTTCGGGGACTAGCGACTACAATGAGCAGTTCTTC.

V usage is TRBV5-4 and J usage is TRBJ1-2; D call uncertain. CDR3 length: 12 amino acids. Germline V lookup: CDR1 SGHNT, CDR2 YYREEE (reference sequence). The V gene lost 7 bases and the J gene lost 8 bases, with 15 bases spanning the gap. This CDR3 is CASLSSGRGYTF. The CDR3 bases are TGTGCCAGCTTGAGCTCGGGCCGCGGCTACACCTTC.

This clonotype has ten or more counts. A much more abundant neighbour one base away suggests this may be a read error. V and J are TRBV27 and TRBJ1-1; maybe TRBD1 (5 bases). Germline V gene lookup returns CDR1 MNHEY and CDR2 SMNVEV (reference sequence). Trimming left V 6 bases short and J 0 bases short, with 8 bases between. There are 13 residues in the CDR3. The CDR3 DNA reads TGTGCCAGCAGCTTGACAGTGAACACTGAAGCTTTCTTT. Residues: CASSLTVNTEAFF.

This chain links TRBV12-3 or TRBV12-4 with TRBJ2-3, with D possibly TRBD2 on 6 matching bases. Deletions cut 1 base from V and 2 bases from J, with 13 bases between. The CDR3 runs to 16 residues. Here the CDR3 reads CASSLGSGSFTDTQYF. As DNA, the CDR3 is TGTGCCAGCAGTTTAGGTAGCGGATCGTTCACAGATACGCAGTATTTT.

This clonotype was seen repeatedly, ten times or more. CDR3 residues: CASTNIAGEETQYF. The CDR3, as DNA: TGTGCCAGCACTAATATAGCGGGAGAAGAGACCCAGTACTTC. V and J are TRBV28 and TRBJ2-5; 9 positions agree with TRBD2. Germline CDR1 is MDHEN and CDR2 is SYDVKM. This CDR3 comprises 14 residues. Trimming took 7 bases from V and 3 from J; bases not matched to a gene: 6.

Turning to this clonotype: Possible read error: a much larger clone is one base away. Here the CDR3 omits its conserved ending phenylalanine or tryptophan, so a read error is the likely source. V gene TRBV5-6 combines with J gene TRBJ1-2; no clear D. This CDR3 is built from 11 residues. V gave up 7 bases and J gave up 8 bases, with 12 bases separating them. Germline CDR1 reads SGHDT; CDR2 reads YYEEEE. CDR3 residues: CASSAREGYTL. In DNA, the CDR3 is TGTGCCAGCTCTGCTAGGGAAGGCTACACCCTC.

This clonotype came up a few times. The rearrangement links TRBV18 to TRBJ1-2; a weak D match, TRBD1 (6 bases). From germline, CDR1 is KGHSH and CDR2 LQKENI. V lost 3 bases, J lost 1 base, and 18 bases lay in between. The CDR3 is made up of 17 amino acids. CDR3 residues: CASSPTREQGLNYGYTF. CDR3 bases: TGTGCCAGCTCACCGACCCGTGAACAGGGACTTAACTATGGCTACACCTTC.

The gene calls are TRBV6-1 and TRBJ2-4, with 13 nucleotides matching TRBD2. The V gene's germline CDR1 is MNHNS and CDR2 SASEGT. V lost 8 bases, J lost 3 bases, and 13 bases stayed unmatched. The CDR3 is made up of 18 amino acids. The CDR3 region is CASYGLAGDGDVKNIQYF. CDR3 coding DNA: TGTGCCAGCTATGGACTAGCGGGAGATGGGGACGTCAAAAACATTCAGTACTTC.

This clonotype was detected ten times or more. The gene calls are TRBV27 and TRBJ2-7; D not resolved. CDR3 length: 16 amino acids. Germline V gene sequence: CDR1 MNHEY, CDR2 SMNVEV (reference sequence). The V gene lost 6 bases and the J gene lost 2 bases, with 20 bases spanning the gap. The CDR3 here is CASSVGPAPSTYEQYF. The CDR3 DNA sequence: TGTGCCAGCAGCGTCGGACCCGCACCCAGCACCTACGAGCAGTACTTC.

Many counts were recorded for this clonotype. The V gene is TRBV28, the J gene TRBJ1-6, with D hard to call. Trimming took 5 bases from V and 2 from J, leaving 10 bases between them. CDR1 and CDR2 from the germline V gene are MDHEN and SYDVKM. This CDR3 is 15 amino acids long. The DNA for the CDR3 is TGTGCCAGCAGTCCTCCTCGGGCCTATAATTCACCCCTCCACTTT. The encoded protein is CASSPPRAYNSPLHF.

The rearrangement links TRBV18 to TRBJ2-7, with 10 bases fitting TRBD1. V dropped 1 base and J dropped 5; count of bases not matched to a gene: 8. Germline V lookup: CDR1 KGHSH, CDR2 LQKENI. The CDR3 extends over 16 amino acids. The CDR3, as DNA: TGTGCCAGCTCACCACTGCGACAGGGGGCGCGGGACGAGCAGTACTTC. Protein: CASSPLRQGARDEQYF.

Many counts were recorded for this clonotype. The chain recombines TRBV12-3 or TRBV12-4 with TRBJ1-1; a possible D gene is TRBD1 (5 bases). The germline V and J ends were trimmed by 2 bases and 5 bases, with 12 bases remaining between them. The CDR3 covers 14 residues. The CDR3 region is CASSLSRQGTEAFF. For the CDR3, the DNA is TGTGCCAGCAGTTTATCGAGGCAGGGTACTGAAGCTTTCTTT.

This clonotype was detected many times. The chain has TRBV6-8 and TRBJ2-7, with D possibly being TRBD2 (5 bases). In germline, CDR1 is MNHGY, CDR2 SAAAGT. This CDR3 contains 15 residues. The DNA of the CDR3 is TGTGGACTTACATCAGGTAGCGCGAGCTCCTACGAGCAGTACTTC. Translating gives CGLTSGSASSYEQYF.

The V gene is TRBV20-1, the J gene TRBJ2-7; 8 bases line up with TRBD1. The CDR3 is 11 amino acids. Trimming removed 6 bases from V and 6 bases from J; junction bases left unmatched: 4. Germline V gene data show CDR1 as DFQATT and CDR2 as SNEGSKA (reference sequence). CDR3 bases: TGCAGTGCCGACAGGGGCTGCGAGCAGTACTTC. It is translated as CSADRGCEQYF.

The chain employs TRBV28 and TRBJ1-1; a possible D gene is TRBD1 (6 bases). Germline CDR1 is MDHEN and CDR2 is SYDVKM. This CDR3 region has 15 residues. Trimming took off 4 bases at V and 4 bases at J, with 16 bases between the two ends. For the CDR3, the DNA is TGTGCCAGCAGTTCCGGGGGGGCTGGTAGCACTGAAGCTTTCTTT. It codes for CASSSGGAGSTEAFF. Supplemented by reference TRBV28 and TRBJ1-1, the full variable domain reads DVKVTQSSRYLVKRTGEKVFLECVQDMDHENMFWYRQDPGLGLRLIYFSYDVKMKEKGDIPEGYSVSREKKERFSLILESASTNQTSMYLCASSSGGAGSTEAFFGQGTRLTVV.

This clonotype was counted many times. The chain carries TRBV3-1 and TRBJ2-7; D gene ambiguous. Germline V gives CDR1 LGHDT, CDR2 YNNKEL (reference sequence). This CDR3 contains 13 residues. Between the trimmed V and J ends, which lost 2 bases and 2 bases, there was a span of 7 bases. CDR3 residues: CASSQSETYEQYF. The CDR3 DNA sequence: TGTGCCAGCAGCCAAAGCGAAACCTACGAGCAGTACTTC.

The CDR3 bases are TGTGCCAGCAGCTCCACTAGCGGGAATACTCAGGAGCAGTTCTTC. It specifies CASSSTSGNTQEQFF. V is TRBV7-3 and J is TRBJ2-1, with TRBD2 matching over 10 bases. The CDR3 extends over 15 amino acids. Germline CDR1 reads SGHTA; CDR2 reads FQGTGA. With V trimmed by 4 bases and J by 10 bases, 10 bases remained unmatched.

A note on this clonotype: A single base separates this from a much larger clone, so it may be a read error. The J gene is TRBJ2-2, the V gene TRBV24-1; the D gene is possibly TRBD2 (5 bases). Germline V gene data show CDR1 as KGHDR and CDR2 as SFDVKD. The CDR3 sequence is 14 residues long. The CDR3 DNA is TGTGCCACCAGTGATTTGTCTGACACCGGGGAGCTGCTTTTT. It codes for CATSDLSDTGELLF.

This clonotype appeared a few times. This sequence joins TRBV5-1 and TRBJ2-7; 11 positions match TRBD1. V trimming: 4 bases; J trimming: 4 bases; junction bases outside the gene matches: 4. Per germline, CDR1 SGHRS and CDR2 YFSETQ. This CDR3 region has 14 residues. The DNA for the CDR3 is TGCGCCAGCAGCGGGACAGGGGGTCAGTACGAGCAGTACTTC. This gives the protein CASSGTGGQYEQYF.

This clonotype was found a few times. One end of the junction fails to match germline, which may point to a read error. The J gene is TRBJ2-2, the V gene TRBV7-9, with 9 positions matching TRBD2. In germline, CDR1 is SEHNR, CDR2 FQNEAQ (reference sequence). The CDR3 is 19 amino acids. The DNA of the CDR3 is TGTGCCAGCAGCTTAGGGGGGCCGGGACTAGCCCGACACACCCGGGAGCTGTTTTTT. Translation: CASSLGGPGLARHTRELFF.

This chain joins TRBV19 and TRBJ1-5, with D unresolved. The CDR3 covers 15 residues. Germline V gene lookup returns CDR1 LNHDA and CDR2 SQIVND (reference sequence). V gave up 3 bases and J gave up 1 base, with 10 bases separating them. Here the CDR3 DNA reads TGTGCCAGTAGTATCCGGGCCATGAGCAATCAGCCCCAGCATTTT. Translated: CASSIRAMSNQPQHF. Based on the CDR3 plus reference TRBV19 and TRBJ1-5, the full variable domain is DGGITQSPKYLFRKEGQNVTLSCEQNLNHDAMYWYRQDPGQGLRLIYYSQIVNDFQKGDIAEGYSVSREKKESFPLTVTSAQKNPTAFYLCASSIRAMSNQPQHFGDGTRLSIL.

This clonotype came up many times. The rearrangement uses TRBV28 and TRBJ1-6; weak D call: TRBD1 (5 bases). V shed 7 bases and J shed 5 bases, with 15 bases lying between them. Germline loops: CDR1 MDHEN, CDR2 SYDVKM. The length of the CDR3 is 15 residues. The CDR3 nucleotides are TGTGCCAGCATTGGGGGGAGTATTCATAATTCACCCCTCCACTTT. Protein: CASIGGSIHNSPLHF. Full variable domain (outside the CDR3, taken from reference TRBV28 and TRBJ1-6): DVKVTQSSRYLVKRTGEKVFLECVQDMDHENMFWYRQDPGLGLRLIYFSYDVKMKEKGDIPEGYSVSREKKERFSLILESASTNQTSMYLCASIGGSIHNSPLHFGNGTRLTVT.